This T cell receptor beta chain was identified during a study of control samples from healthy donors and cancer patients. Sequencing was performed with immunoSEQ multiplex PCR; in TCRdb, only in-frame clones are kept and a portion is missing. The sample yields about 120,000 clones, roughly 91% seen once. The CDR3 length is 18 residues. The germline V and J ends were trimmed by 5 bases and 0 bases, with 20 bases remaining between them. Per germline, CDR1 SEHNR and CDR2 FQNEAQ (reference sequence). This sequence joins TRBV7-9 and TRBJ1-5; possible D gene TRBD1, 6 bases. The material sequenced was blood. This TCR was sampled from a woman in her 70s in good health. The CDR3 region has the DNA TGTGCCAGCAGCCCTGATGGGGGGCGGAAATTTAGCAATCAGCCCCAGCATTTT. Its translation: CASSPDGGRKFSNQPQHF.